This is a list of T cell receptor beta chains from one sample in a study of blood T cell repertoires in COVID-19. This table comes from immunoSEQ multiplex PCR, and its TCRdb copy is limited to in-frame clones, with some not included. The table has 200,000 to 300,000 clones, 88% seen once. Sequenced input: peripheral blood. The receptor source for this set is a man between 60 and 75 years old who had recovered from COVID-19. CDR3s include the opening cysteine and the closing phenylalanine or tryptophan. The D gene is left open where the match is weak. A clone size is listed for some rows: how often the clone was seen (once, few, many), or a class if it is expanded.

J	V	size	D	CDR3	DNA
TRBJ2-7	TRBV6-2/TRBV6-3	-	-	CASSYGYPGKSYEQYF	TGTGCCAGCAGTTACGGATATCCGGGGAAATCCTACGAGCAGTACTTC
TRBJ1-6	TRBV10-1	-	TRBD1	CASSANTGDRSPLHF	TGCGCCAGCAGTGCTAATACAGGGGACAGGTCACCCCTCCACTTT
TRBJ1-1	TRBV10-2	many	-	CASSAGAGNTEAFF	TGCGCCAGCAGTGCAGGGGCCGGTAACACTGAAGCTTTCTTT
TRBJ1-3	TRBV2	-	TRBD1	CASRGTGATGNTIYF	TGTGCCAGCAGAGGGACAGGGGCAACTGGAAACACCATATATTTT
TRBJ1-1	TRBV9	-	TRBD1	CASSGGQGGEAFF	TGTGCCAGCAGCGGAGGACAGGGAGGAGAAGCTTTCTTT
TRBJ1-6	TRBV6-5	-	-	CASRVQGINSPLHF	TGTGCCAGCAGGGTCCAGGGAATTAATTCACCCCTCCACTTT
TRBJ1-1	TRBV7-9	few	-	CASSLAGGWNTEAFF	TGTGCCAGCAGCTTAGCGGGGGGATGGAACACTGAAGCTTTCTTT
TRBJ1-6	TRBV7-8	-	TRBD1	CASRSVSGQGYNSPLHF	TGTGCCAGCAGATCAGTGAGCGGACAGGGCTACAATTCACCCCTCCACTTT
TRBJ2-7	TRBV4-1	-	-	CASSQAVTTYEQYF	TGCGCCAGCAGCCAAGCAGTCACTACCTACGAGCAGTACTTC
TRBJ1-5	TRBV7-2	-	TRBD1	CASSPGQGAGQPQHF	TGTGCCAGCAGCCCGGGACAGGGGGCAGGGCAGCCCCAGCATTTT
TRBJ1-1	TRBV11-3	-	-	CASSLGSPGNTEAFF	TGTGCCAGCAGCTTAGGAAGCCCCGGGAACACTGAAGCTTTCTTT
TRBJ1-3	TRBV7-2	-	-	CASSLDSVPGNTIYF	TGTGCCAGCAGCTTAGATTCGGTTCCTGGAAACACCATATATTTT
TRBJ2-7	TRBV6-6	-	TRBD1	CASSQFLNRGAPYEQYF	TGTGCCAGCAGTCAATTTCTAAACAGGGGGGCCCCCTACGAGCAGTACTTC
TRBJ2-1	TRBV3-1/TRBV3-2	-	TRBD1	CASSFRTGTYNEQFF	TGTGCCAGCAGCTTCCGGACAGGAACCTACAATGAGCAGTTCTTC
TRBJ2-3	TRBV19	-	TRBD1	CASSRDRVDTQYF	TGTGCCAGTAGTAGGGACAGGGTCGATACGCAGTATTTT
TRBJ2-1	TRBV5-1	-	TRBD2	CASSRTSGDLEQFF	TGCGCCAGCAGTCGGACTAGCGGGGATCTTGAGCAGTTCTTC
TRBJ1-4	TRBV30	-	-	CAWSPAGPGGEKLFF	TGTGCCTGGAGCCCCGCGGGACCGGGTGGGGAAAAACTGTTTTTT
TRBJ1-5	TRBV6-2/TRBV6-3	-	-	CASSYAGLGQPQHF	TGTGCCAGCAGTTACGCGGGGTTAGGGCAGCCCCAGCATTTT
TRBJ2-5	TRBV5-5	-	TRBD2	CASSLASGGPQETQYF	TGTGCCAGCAGCTTGGCGAGCGGGGGGCCCCAAGAGACCCAGTACTTC
TRBJ2-7	TRBV5-6	-	TRBD1	CASSLRQGQVGKQYF	TGTGCCAGCAGCCTACGACAAGGACAGGTCGGTAAGCAGTACTTC
TRBJ2-7	TRBV4-1	-	-	CASSQTDSPRSSYEQYF	TGCGCCAGCAGCCAAACGGACAGCCCAAGAAGCTCCTACGAGCAGTACTTC
TRBJ2-7	TRBV24-1	few	TRBD1	CATSGWTGGGYEQYF	TGTGCCACCAGTGGTTGGACAGGCGGTGGCTACGAGCAGTACTTC
TRBJ2-7	TRBV3-1/TRBV3-2	-	TRBD2	CASSLAGDPYEQYF	TGTGCCAGCAGCCTGGCGGGGGACCCTTACGAGCAGTACTTC
TRBJ1-2	TRBV4-2	-	-	CASSQDRNRRDGYTF	TGTGCCAGCAGCCAAGATAGGAACAGGCGCGATGGCTACACCTTC
TRBJ1-2	TRBV29-1	-	-	CSVEDRGGASYGYTF	TGCAGCGTTGAAGATCGGGGGGGCGCCTCTTATGGCTACACCTTC
TRBJ1-2	TRBV19	-	-	CASSIVVGTNYGYTF	TGTGCCAGTAGTATAGTGGTCGGGACTAACTATGGCTACACCTTC
TRBJ2-7	TRBV7-9	few	-	CASSLARVNSYEQYF	TGTGCCAGCAGCTTAGCGCGGGTGAACTCCTACGAGCAGTACTTC
TRBJ1-1	TRBV12-2	-	-	CASRLAPGLGCTEAFF	TGTGCAAGTCGCTTAGCCCCGGGACTCGGGTGCACTGAAGCTTTCTTT
TRBJ2-3	TRBV5-1	-	-	CASSLAVRDTQYF	TGCGCCAGCAGCTTGGCCGTCAGGGATACGCAGTATTTT
TRBJ1-4	TRBV7-9	-	TRBD1	CASTRTGTGDEKLFF	TGTGCCAGCACACGAACCGGGACAGGAGATGAAAAACTGTTTTTT
TRBJ2-2	TRBV7-3	-	TRBD2	CASSLYSGGPGELFF	TGTGCCAGCAGCTTATATAGCGGGGGACCCGGGGAGCTGTTTTTT
TRBJ2-3	TRBV19	-	TRBD1	CASKNTGTDLTDTQYF	TGTGCCAGTAAAAATACCGGGACAGATCTCACAGATACGCAGTATTTT
TRBJ1-2	TRBV7-2	-	-	CASSLDSLRNYGYTF	TGTGCCAGCAGCTTAGACTCGCTCCGAAACTATGGCTACACCTTC
TRBJ1-1	TRBV18	-	TRBD1	CASSAKQGAAEAFF	TGTGCCAGCTCAGCCAAACAGGGGGCAGCTGAAGCTTTCTTT
TRBJ2-5	TRBV19	once	TRBD2	CATRAGGSETQYF	TGTGCCACACGAGCGGGGGGCTCGGAGACCCAGTACTTC
TRBJ1-2	TRBV11-2	-	TRBD1	CASSETGGEHGYTF	TGTGCCAGCAGCGAGACAGGGGGCGAACATGGCTACACCTTC
TRBJ2-3	TRBV9	-	TRBD2	CASSYRLAGGIGSTDTQYF	TGTGCCAGCAGCTATAGACTAGCGGGGGGTATCGGTAGCACAGATACGCAGTATTTT
TRBJ1-1	TRBV12-3/TRBV12-4	-	TRBD1	CASMPRPGGATFF	TGTGCCAGCATGCCCAGGCCAGGGGGTGCGACTTTCTTT
TRBJ1-1	TRBV5-6	-	TRBD1	CASSLVDRDTEAFF	TGTGCCAGCAGCTTGGTTGACAGGGACACTGAAGCTTTCTTT
TRBJ1-2	TRBV6-5	-	-	CASTLQRADGYTF	TGTGCCAGCACCCTGCAGCGGGCGGATGGCTACACCTTC
TRBJ2-2	TRBV15	-	-	CATSREAGELFF	TGTGCCACCAGCAGAGAGGCTGGGGAGCTGTTTTTT
TRBJ1-2	TRBV27	few	-	CASSFDQGSYGYTF	TGTGCCAGCAGTTTCGATCAGGGGAGTTATGGCTACACCTTC
TRBJ2-2	TRBV12-5	-	TRBD2	CASGLVLAGGNSGELFF	TGTGCTAGTGGTTTGGTACTGGCGGGGGGGAACTCCGGGGAGCTGTTTTTT
TRBJ1-2	TRBV4-1	once	-	CASSQASGPGYTF	TGCGCCAGCAGCCAAGCATCAGGGCCTGGCTACACCTTC
TRBJ1-6	TRBV5-1	-	-	CASSVASGHQKFGDSPLHF	TGCGCCAGCAGCGTGGCCTCAGGCCATCAAAAGTTCGGGGATTCACCCCTCCACTTT
TRBJ2-6	TRBV11-2	-	-	CASSLGEASGANVLTF	TGTGCCAGCAGCTTAGGGGAGGCCTCTGGGGCCAACGTCCTGACTTTC
TRBJ2-5	TRBV7-9	-	-	CASSLGAYQETQYF	TGTGCCAGCAGCTTAGGGGCCTACCAAGAGACCCAGTACTTC
TRBJ1-1	TRBV4-2	few	TRBD1	CASSQTDRGRGNTEAFF	TGTGCCAGCAGCCAAACGGACAGGGGAAGAGGGAACACTGAAGCTTTCTTT